Given below is one T cell receptor beta chain in context. Its target is unknown. This record comes from a study of identifying expanded T cells in peripheral blood. Overall study findings and caveats: Across healthy donors, higher total template counts meant significantly greater approximately two-week count variance.

The V gene lost 4 bases and the J gene lost 0 bases, with 10 bases spanning the gap. The CDR3 runs to 15 residues. Germline V gives CDR1 SGHRS, CDR2 YFSETQ. Collection occurred without any documented infections or immune events in donors. Generated by immunoSEQ multiplex PCR, the TCRdb table keeps only in-frame clones and is missing some. Among about 94,000 clones listed, around 90% were seen once. This TCR derives from a person between 18 and 70 years old in good health. The chain is built from TRBV5-1 and TRBJ2-2; D uncertain. Material: blood. The CDR3 DNA sequence: TGCGCCAGCAGCCAGGACCGGGCGAACACCGGGGAGCTGTTTTTT. Residues: CASSQDRANTGELFF.